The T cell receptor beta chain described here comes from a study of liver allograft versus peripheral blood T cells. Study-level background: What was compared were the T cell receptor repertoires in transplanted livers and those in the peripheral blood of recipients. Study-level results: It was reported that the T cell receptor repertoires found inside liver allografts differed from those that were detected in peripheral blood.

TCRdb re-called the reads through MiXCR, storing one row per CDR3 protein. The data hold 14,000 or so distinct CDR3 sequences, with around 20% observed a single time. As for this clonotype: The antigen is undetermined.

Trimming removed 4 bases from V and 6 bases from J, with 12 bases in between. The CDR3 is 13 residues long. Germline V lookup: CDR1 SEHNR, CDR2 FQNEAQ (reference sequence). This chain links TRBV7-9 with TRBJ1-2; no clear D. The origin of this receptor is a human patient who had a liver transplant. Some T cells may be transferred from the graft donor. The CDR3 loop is CASSYQYTDGYTF. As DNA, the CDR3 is TGTGCCAGCAGCTACCAGTATACGGATGGCTACACCTTC.